The clone carrying this TCR beta chain has just one count. What it binds is not known. Using immunoSEQ multiplex PCR, the repertoire was profiled, and TCRdb retains in-frame clones only, with some absent. The sample contains roughly 8,000 clones, nearly 90% of which appear only once. V gave up 2 bases and J gave up 4 bases; unmatched junction bases: 10. The CDR3 consists of 16 residues. CDR1 and CDR2 (germline): SGHRS, YFSETQ. This entry is derived from a study of OX40 agonist ivuxolimab in advanced cancers. At the level of the study: Every 2 weeks, patients got intravenous ivuxolimab at one of six dose levels (0.01-10 mg/kg). Findings and caveats of the study: Blood T cells, both CD4+ and CD8+, expanded clonally by week 6 at 0.1 to 3.0 mg/kg.

Sequenced material: CD4+ or CD8+ T cells sorted from blood, taken in a trial of the OX40 agonist ivuxolimab. This chain links TRBV5-1 with TRBJ2-3; 7 nucleotides align to TRBD2. This clonotype was sampled from an adult with an advanced solid tumor such as melanoma, head and neck, liver or kidney cancer. As DNA, the CDR3 is TGCGCCAGCAGCTTTGGACTAGTGATGGGGCCAGATACGCAGTATTTT. It codes for CASSFGLVMGPDTQYF.